Listed below are T cell receptor beta chains from one sample, sequenced in a study of shared clonotypes between healthy human individuals. Sequencing was performed with immunoSEQ multiplex PCR; in TCRdb, only in-frame clones are kept and a portion is missing. The sample has 550,000 to 750,000 clones; 95% to 96% are singletons. The sequencing sample was made of naive CD8+ T cells sorted from blood. These receptor sequences come from a woman aged 25 to 45 in good health. The CDR3 runs from the conserved cysteine through the conserved F or W. The D gene is left open where the match is weak. Clone sizes are given selectively: once, few, many, or a class where the clone is expanded.

j_call: TRBJ2-1; d_call: TRBD2; clone_size: .; v_call: TRBV5-1; cdr3_nt: TGCGCCAGCAGCCTGGGACAGCCGATGACACTAGCGGGCTCCTACAATGAGCAGTTCTTC; cdr3_aa: CASSLGQPMTLAGSYNEQFF
j_call: TRBJ2-1; d_call: TRBD1; clone_size: .; v_call: TRBV7-9; cdr3_nt: TGTGCCAGCAGCTCGCAGGGGGTCGGCTACAATGAGCAGTTCTTC; cdr3_aa: CASSSQGVGYNEQFF
j_call: TRBJ2-1; d_call: TRBD2; clone_size: .; v_call: TRBV9; cdr3_nt: TGTGCCAGCAGCTCTAGCGGGGGGGACTACAATGAGCAGTTCTTC; cdr3_aa: CASSSSGGDYNEQFF
j_call: TRBJ1-5; d_call: .; clone_size: .; v_call: TRBV27; cdr3_nt: TGTGCCAGCAGTTTGCGGGGACAAAGCAATCAGCCCCAGCATTTT; cdr3_aa: CASSLRGQSNQPQHF
j_call: TRBJ2-1; d_call: .; clone_size: .; v_call: TRBV6-5; cdr3_nt: TGTGCCAGCAGTTACTCGATGGGGGAGCTTTGGGATGAGCAGTTCTTC; cdr3_aa: CASSYSMGELWDEQFF
j_call: TRBJ1-3; d_call: .; clone_size: .; v_call: TRBV2; cdr3_nt: TGTGCCAGCAGTCCAACGAGCTCTGGAAACACCATATATTTT; cdr3_aa: CASSPTSSGNTIYF
j_call: TRBJ2-1; d_call: TRBD1; clone_size: .; v_call: TRBV7-8; cdr3_nt: TGTGCCAGCAGCTTTAGGACCGGGACAGGGGGGATTTGGGACTACAATGAGCAGTTCTTC; cdr3_aa: CASSFRTGTGGIWDYNEQFF
j_call: TRBJ1-6; d_call: TRBD1; clone_size: .; v_call: TRBV11-2; cdr3_nt: TGTGCCAGCAGCTTAGATGGGGTTTGGGGACAGGGAGGACCCCTCCACTTT; cdr3_aa: CASSLDGVWGQGGPLHF
j_call: TRBJ2-2; d_call: TRBD1; clone_size: .; v_call: TRBV11-2; cdr3_nt: TGTGCCAGCAGCCCCCCGGACAGGGCAACGAACACCGGGGAGCTGTTTTTT; cdr3_aa: CASSPPDRATNTGELFF
j_call: TRBJ2-7; d_call: TRBD1; clone_size: .; v_call: TRBV5-1; cdr3_nt: TGCGCCAGCAGCGGGACAGCCGAGCAGTACTTC; cdr3_aa: CASSGTAEQYF
j_call: TRBJ2-7; d_call: TRBD1; clone_size: once; v_call: TRBV11-2; cdr3_nt: TGTGCCAGCAGCTCAGGACAGGGATCTCACGAGCAGTACTTC; cdr3_aa: CASSSGQGSHEQYF
j_call: TRBJ2-2; d_call: .; clone_size: .; v_call: TRBV6-6; cdr3_nt: TGTGCCAGCAGTCCCAACACCGGGGAGCTGTTTTTT; cdr3_aa: CASSPNTGELFF
j_call: TRBJ2-3; d_call: .; clone_size: .; v_call: TRBV13; cdr3_nt: TGTGCCAGCAGCATTCTGGGAGATACGCAGTATTTT; cdr3_aa: CASSILGDTQYF
j_call: TRBJ1-2; d_call: .; clone_size: .; v_call: TRBV19; cdr3_nt: TGTGCCAGTGGACTTGATGTGAGCCCGGGGTATGGCTACACCTTC; cdr3_aa: CASGLDVSPGYGYTF
j_call: TRBJ1-4; d_call: .; clone_size: .; v_call: TRBV7-9; cdr3_nt: TGTGCCAGCAGCTTAGCCGCTCTTACCGGCATTAATGAAAAACTGTTTTTT; cdr3_aa: CASSLAALTGINEKLFF
j_call: TRBJ1-2; d_call: .; clone_size: .; v_call: TRBV7-9; cdr3_nt: TGTGCCAGCACACGAACCGGCGGGCAGGGTGGAAACTATGGCTACACCTTC; cdr3_aa: CASTRTGGQGGNYGYTF
j_call: TRBJ2-7; d_call: TRBD2; clone_size: .; v_call: TRBV10-2; cdr3_nt: TGCGCCAGCAGTGTACTAGCGGGAGGGCAAAGCGAGCAGTACTTC; cdr3_aa: CASSVLAGGQSEQYF
j_call: TRBJ2-2; d_call: .; clone_size: .; v_call: TRBV6-5; cdr3_nt: TGTGCCATTTCGAAGGGCCCGAACACCGGGGAGCTGTTTTTT; cdr3_aa: CAISKGPNTGELFF
j_call: TRBJ1-4; d_call: .; clone_size: .; v_call: TRBV19; cdr3_nt: TGTGCCAGTTTCTACGCAACTAATGAAAAACTGTTTTTT; cdr3_aa: CASFYATNEKLFF
j_call: TRBJ1-2; d_call: .; clone_size: .; v_call: TRBV28; cdr3_nt: TGTGCCAGCACCCCCGGGATCGGTGGCTACACCTTC; cdr3_aa: CASTPGIGGYTF
j_call: TRBJ2-1; d_call: .; clone_size: .; v_call: TRBV4-1; cdr3_nt: TGCGCCAGCAGCCAAGCCGGGGAATCTCGCTTTGAGCAGTTCTTC; cdr3_aa: CASSQAGESRFEQFF
j_call: TRBJ2-7; d_call: TRBD1; clone_size: once; v_call: TRBV27; cdr3_nt: TGTGCCAGCAGCGCTGCGACAGGGGGCGTCGAGCAGTACTTC; cdr3_aa: CASSAATGGVEQYF
j_call: TRBJ2-7; d_call: .; clone_size: .; v_call: TRBV10-2; cdr3_nt: TGCGCCAGCAGTGAGTCCTCCTACGAGCAGTACTTC; cdr3_aa: CASSESSYEQYF
j_call: TRBJ1-5; d_call: .; clone_size: .; v_call: TRBV6-1; cdr3_nt: TGTGCCAGCGCGGTAGGTAAACGAAGCAATCAGCCCCAGCATTTT; cdr3_aa: CASAVGKRSNQPQHF
j_call: TRBJ2-7; d_call: .; clone_size: .; v_call: TRBV6-6; cdr3_nt: TGTGCCAGCAGTTACTCGGCCCCGATGAGTGGGGCCGAGCAGTACTTC; cdr3_aa: CASSYSAPMSGAEQYF
j_call: TRBJ1-4; d_call: TRBD1; clone_size: .; v_call: TRBV5-6; cdr3_nt: TGTGCCAGCAGTTTATCCGGGACAGGGATCGAAAAACTGTTTTTT; cdr3_aa: CASSLSGTGIEKLFF
j_call: TRBJ2-7; d_call: .; clone_size: .; v_call: TRBV5-1; cdr3_nt: TGCGCCAGCAGCGAGGGGGGACGGGGGACCTACGAGCAGTACTTC; cdr3_aa: CASSEGGRGTYEQYF
j_call: TRBJ2-7; d_call: TRBD2; clone_size: .; v_call: TRBV28; cdr3_nt: TGTGCCAGCAGTTTCACCCTAGCGGGAGTTGATGAGCAGTACTTC; cdr3_aa: CASSFTLAGVDEQYF
j_call: TRBJ1-2; d_call: .; clone_size: .; v_call: TRBV27; cdr3_nt: TGTGCCAGCAGTTTACGGCAATCTTATGGCTACACCTTC; cdr3_aa: CASSLRQSYGYTF
j_call: TRBJ2-1; d_call: .; clone_size: .; v_call: TRBV21-1; cdr3_nt: TGTGCCAGCAGCGTCCGGACTAGCGGGAGTCGGAATGAGCAGTTCTTC; cdr3_aa: CASSVRTSGSRNEQFF